Listed below are T cell receptor beta chains from one sample, sequenced in a study of early T cells in non-severe SARS-CoV-2 infection. TCRdb called the 5' RACE reads again in MiXCR, with one record for every CDR3 protein. The table includes 55,000 to 65,000 distinct CDR3 sequences, 12% detected once. Sequencing input: whole blood. These receptors were taken from an adult who was a healthcare worker with PCR-confirmed SARS-CoV-2 infection or an uninfected control (not recorded which). Each CDR3 is given with its conserved first and last residue. D genes are given only for firm matches. Not all rows give a size; the values are once, few, many and, for expanded clones, a class.

clone size: many
J gene: TRBJ1-3
V gene: TRBV6-6
D gene: NA
CDR3 protein: CASSYQTASTSNSGNTIYF
CDR3 DNA: TGTGCCAGCAGTTACCAAACAGCTTCGACGAGCAACTCTGGAAACACCATATATTTT

clone size: NA
J gene: TRBJ1-3
V gene: TRBV6-1
D gene: NA
CDR3 protein: CASSGRTSGNTIYF
CDR3 DNA: TGTGCCAGCAGTGGACGGACCTCTGGAAACACCATATATTTT

clone size: many
J gene: TRBJ1-2
V gene: TRBV7-9
D gene: NA
CDR3 protein: CASSLEVPGGYTF
CDR3 DNA: TGTGCCAGCAGCCTCGAGGTACCGGGTGGCTACACCTTC

clone size: NA
J gene: TRBJ2-1
V gene: TRBV27
D gene: NA
CDR3 protein: CASRNQGYEQFF
CDR3 DNA: TGTGCCAGCAGAAATCAGGGCTACGAGCAGTTCTTC

clone size: many
J gene: TRBJ2-5
V gene: TRBV19
D gene: NA
CDR3 protein: CASGPGGTQYF
CDR3 DNA: TGTGCCAGTGGTCCTGGAGGGACCCAGTACTTC

clone size: many
J gene: TRBJ1-5
V gene: TRBV5-8
D gene: NA
CDR3 protein: CASSLWGAGQPQHF
CDR3 DNA: TGTGCCAGCAGCTTGTGGGGGGCAGGACAGCCCCAGCATTTT

clone size: NA
J gene: TRBJ2-7
V gene: TRBV18
D gene: NA
CDR3 protein: CASSPGRSSYEQYF
CDR3 DNA: TGTGCCAGCTCACCAGGCCGAAGCTCCTACGAGCAGTACTTC

clone size: NA
J gene: TRBJ2-5
V gene: TRBV5-1
D gene: TRBD2
CDR3 protein: CASSTEGLKETQYF
CDR3 DNA: TGCGCCAGCAGCACAGAGGGACTAAAAGAGACCCAGTACTTC

clone size: few
J gene: TRBJ2-7
V gene: TRBV7-8
D gene: NA
CDR3 protein: CASSLGARSRDEQYF
CDR3 DNA: TGTGCCAGCAGCTTAGGGGCTAGGAGTCGGGACGAGCAGTACTTC

clone size: few
J gene: TRBJ1-1
V gene: TRBV13
D gene: NA
CDR3 protein: CASSLYPSDTTEAFF
CDR3 DNA: TGTGCCAGCAGCTTATATCCTTCCGACACTACTGAAGCTTTCTTT

clone size: many
J gene: TRBJ1-4
V gene: TRBV7-8
D gene: NA
CDR3 protein: CASSPLAGDGTNEKLFF
CDR3 DNA: TGTGCCAGCAGCCCCTTGGCAGGGGATGGGACTAATGAAAAACTGTTTTTT

clone size: many
J gene: TRBJ1-2
V gene: TRBV28
D gene: TRBD1
CDR3 protein: CASSQADGQGRYGYTF
CDR3 DNA: TGTGCCAGCAGTCAAGCGGACGGACAGGGTCGATATGGCTACACCTTC

clone size: few
J gene: TRBJ1-1
V gene: TRBV18
D gene: NA
CDR3 protein: CASSPRGGQDTEAFF
CDR3 DNA: TGTGCCAGCTCACCCCGCGGGGGCCAAGATACTGAAGCTTTCTTT

clone size: NA
J gene: TRBJ2-3
V gene: TRBV29-1
D gene: TRBD2
CDR3 protein: CSVRGGRTDTQYF
CDR3 DNA: TGCAGCGTGCGGGGGGGCCGCACAGATACGCAGTATTTT

clone size: few
J gene: TRBJ2-3
V gene: TRBV7-9
D gene: NA
CDR3 protein: CASSPPGEGTDTQYF
CDR3 DNA: TGTGCCAGCAGCCCGCCGGGGGAGGGCACAGATACGCAGTATTTT

clone size: NA
J gene: TRBJ2-1
V gene: TRBV7-9
D gene: NA
CDR3 protein: CASSPRPLYNEQFF
CDR3 DNA: TGTGCCAGCAGCCCCCGACCCCTATACAATGAGCAGTTCTTC

clone size: many
J gene: TRBJ2-5
V gene: TRBV29-1
D gene: NA
CDR3 protein: CSVAGALQETQYF
CDR3 DNA: TGCAGCGTTGCCGGGGCACTCCAAGAGACCCAGTACTTC

clone size: many
J gene: TRBJ2-7
V gene: TRBV28
D gene: NA
CDR3 protein: CATSGTPTYEQYF
CDR3 DNA: TGTGCCACCTCTGGGACCCCTACCTACGAGCAGTACTTC

clone size: many
J gene: TRBJ2-4
V gene: TRBV7-9
D gene: NA
CDR3 protein: CASSLEGDRYF
CDR3 DNA: TGTGCCAGCAGCTTAGAGGGGGATCGGTACTTC

clone size: many
J gene: TRBJ2-3
V gene: TRBV4-1
D gene: NA
CDR3 protein: CASSQGTTQYF
CDR3 DNA: TGCGCCAGCAGCCAAGGGACTACGCAGTATTTT

clone size: few
J gene: TRBJ2-5
V gene: TRBV7-2
D gene: NA
CDR3 protein: CASSRDGRQETQYF
CDR3 DNA: TGTGCCAGCAGTCGGGACGGGAGACAAGAGACCCAGTACTTC

clone size: many
J gene: TRBJ2-6
V gene: TRBV7-6
D gene: NA
CDR3 protein: CASSQRPGANVLTF
CDR3 DNA: TGTGCCAGCAGCCAGCGTCCAGGGGCCAACGTCCTGACTTTC

clone size: NA
J gene: TRBJ2-7
V gene: TRBV20-1
D gene: NA
CDR3 protein: CSAREGKSGPEQYF
CDR3 DNA: TGCAGTGCTAGAGAGGGGAAATCTGGTCCCGAGCAGTACTTC

clone size: NA
J gene: TRBJ2-2
V gene: TRBV6-2/TRBV6-3
D gene: NA
CDR3 protein: CASSYSTAGPANTGELFF
CDR3 DNA: TGTGCCAGCAGTTACTCGACGGCGGGACCCGCGAACACCGGGGAGCTGTTTTTT

clone size: many
J gene: TRBJ2-1
V gene: TRBV7-9
D gene: TRBD2
CDR3 protein: CASSSKRETDNEQFF
CDR3 DNA: TGTGCCAGCAGCTCAAAGCGGGAAACCGACAATGAGCAGTTCTTC

clone size: many
J gene: TRBJ1-4
V gene: TRBV28
D gene: NA
CDR3 protein: CASRILGTEKLFF
CDR3 DNA: TGTGCCAGCAGGATTTTAGGCACGGAAAAACTGTTTTTT

clone size: NA
J gene: TRBJ2-1
V gene: TRBV6-5
D gene: NA
CDR3 protein: CASSYEGSSYNEQFF
CDR3 DNA: TGTGCCAGCAGTTACGAGGGGAGCTCCTACAATGAGCAGTTCTTC

clone size: many
J gene: TRBJ2-2
V gene: TRBV12-3/TRBV12-4
D gene: TRBD2
CDR3 protein: CASKVAGGPTGELFF
CDR3 DNA: TGTGCCAGCAAGGTAGCGGGAGGGCCCACCGGGGAGCTGTTTTTT

clone size: NA
J gene: TRBJ2-7
V gene: TRBV6-5
D gene: NA
CDR3 protein: CASSYSRGYEQYF
CDR3 DNA: TGTGCCAGCAGTTACTCAAGGGGGTACGAGCAGTACTTC

clone size: many
J gene: TRBJ2-1
V gene: TRBV7-9
D gene: TRBD2
CDR3 protein: CASSITSGTFNEQFF
CDR3 DNA: TGTGCCAGCAGCATCACTAGCGGGACGTTCAATGAGCAGTTCTTC

clone size: NA
J gene: TRBJ2-7
V gene: TRBV10-3
D gene: NA
CDR3 protein: CAISEHTGLPVEQYF
CDR3 DNA: TGTGCCATCAGTGAACACACAGGCCTGCCGGTCGAGCAGTACTTC

clone size: few
J gene: TRBJ1-5
V gene: TRBV12-3/TRBV12-4
D gene: NA
CDR3 protein: CASSYTSGRQPQHF
CDR3 DNA: TGTGCCAGCAGTTATACATCAGGGAGGCAGCCCCAGCATTTT

clone size: NA
J gene: TRBJ2-3
V gene: TRBV11-2
D gene: NA
CDR3 protein: CASRHIRVNTQYF
CDR3 DNA: TGTGCCAGCAGACATATCAGGGTGAATACGCAGTATTTT

clone size: few
J gene: TRBJ1-6
V gene: TRBV5-4
D gene: NA
CDR3 protein: CASSFSTDPSSYNSPLHF
CDR3 DNA: TGTGCCAGCAGCTTCTCGACAGACCCAAGCTCCTATAATTCACCCCTCCACTTT

clone size: few
J gene: TRBJ1-2
V gene: TRBV29-1
D gene: NA
CDR3 protein: CSVDHLDYGYTF
CDR3 DNA: TGCAGCGTTGATCACTTGGACTATGGCTACACCTTC

clone size: many
J gene: TRBJ1-2
V gene: TRBV4-3
D gene: TRBD1
CDR3 protein: CASSRRQGEEHGYTF
CDR3 DNA: TGCGCCAGCTCCCGACGACAGGGGGAGGAACATGGCTACACCTTC

clone size: few
J gene: TRBJ1-6
V gene: TRBV2
D gene: NA
CDR3 protein: CASKGGTYNSPLHF
CDR3 DNA: TGTGCCAGCAAGGGTGGGACCTATAATTCACCCCTCCACTTT

clone size: few
J gene: TRBJ2-1
V gene: TRBV5-1
D gene: TRBD2
CDR3 protein: CASSLGAGLEGEQFF
CDR3 DNA: TGCGCCAGCAGCTTAGGTGCGGGACTAGAGGGTGAGCAGTTCTTC

clone size: few
J gene: TRBJ2-3
V gene: TRBV7-2
D gene: TRBD2
CDR3 protein: CASSWRGTRADTQYF
CDR3 DNA: TGTGCCAGCAGCTGGAGGGGGACTAGGGCAGATACGCAGTATTTT

clone size: many
J gene: TRBJ1-5
V gene: TRBV20-1
D gene: NA
CDR3 protein: CSARAPGAGYQPQHF
CDR3 DNA: TGCAGTGCTAGAGCTCCGGGGGCAGGCTATCAGCCCCAGCATTTT

clone size: NA
J gene: TRBJ1-1
V gene: TRBV7-2
D gene: NA
CDR3 protein: CASSPGRGGTEAFF
CDR3 DNA: TGTGCCAGCAGCCCAGGGAGAGGGGGCACTGAAGCTTTCTTT

clone size: few
J gene: TRBJ1-1
V gene: TRBV20-1
D gene: NA
CDR3 protein: CSARDSTGGKAFF
CDR3 DNA: TGCAGTGCTAGAGATTCGACCGGAGGGAAAGCTTTCTTT

clone size: NA
J gene: TRBJ1-1
V gene: TRBV12-3/TRBV12-4
D gene: NA
CDR3 protein: CASSLPQNAEALF
CDR3 DNA: TGTGCCAGCAGTTTACCCCAGAACGCTGAAGCTTTATTT

clone size: NA
J gene: TRBJ2-3
V gene: TRBV9
D gene: NA
CDR3 protein: CASSTQGLPTDTQYF
CDR3 DNA: TGTGCCAGCAGCACCCAGGGGCTACCCACAGATACGCAGTATTTT

clone size: many
J gene: TRBJ2-3
V gene: TRBV28
D gene: TRBD1
CDR3 protein: CASSSVGTGGLDTQYF
CDR3 DNA: TGTGCCAGCAGTTCCGTCGGGACAGGGGGTTTGGATACGCAGTATTTT

clone size: NA
J gene: TRBJ2-5
V gene: TRBV6-1
D gene: NA
CDR3 protein: CASQGAGETQYF
CDR3 DNA: TGTGCCAGCCAAGGGGCCGGGGAGACCCAGTACTTC

clone size: few
J gene: TRBJ1-2
V gene: TRBV7-6
D gene: TRBD1
CDR3 protein: CASSTDRDYGYTF
CDR3 DNA: TGTGCCAGCAGCACGGACAGGGACTATGGCTACACCTTC

clone size: few
J gene: TRBJ2-4
V gene: TRBV29-1
D gene: TRBD1
CDR3 protein: CSGMTGENIQYF
CDR3 DNA: TGCAGCGGCATGACAGGGGAAAACATTCAGTACTTC

clone size: NA
J gene: TRBJ2-1
V gene: TRBV7-8
D gene: NA
CDR3 protein: CASSLSEQGEQFF
CDR3 DNA: TGTGCCAGCAGCTTAAGTGAGCAGGGTGAGCAGTTCTTC

clone size: few
J gene: TRBJ1-1
V gene: TRBV28
D gene: TRBD1
CDR3 protein: CASQGGARNTEAFF
CDR3 DNA: TGTGCCAGCCAGGGGGGGGCTCGGAACACTGAAGCTTTCTTT

clone size: NA
J gene: TRBJ1-1
V gene: TRBV5-1
D gene: NA
CDR3 protein: CASSLDRASVTEAFF
CDR3 DNA: TGCGCCAGCAGCTTGGACAGGGCGTCGGTCACTGAAGCTTTCTTT

clone size: many
J gene: TRBJ2-3
V gene: TRBV20-1
D gene: NA
CDR3 protein: CSAPKPAGFLTDTQYF
CDR3 DNA: TGCAGTGCGCCGAAACCCGCAGGGTTCCTCACAGATACGCAGTATTTT

clone size: NA
J gene: TRBJ1-5
V gene: TRBV20-1
D gene: TRBD1
CDR3 protein: CSARDSGTGPGGVQPQHF
CDR3 DNA: TGCAGTGCTAGAGACTCCGGGACAGGACCGGGCGGGGTTCAGCCCCAGCATTTT

clone size: many
J gene: TRBJ2-1
V gene: TRBV27
D gene: NA
CDR3 protein: CASSLRRVAPYNEQFF
CDR3 DNA: TGTGCCAGCAGTTTACGTAGGGTAGCCCCCTACAATGAGCAGTTCTTC

clone size: few
J gene: TRBJ2-5
V gene: TRBV29-1
D gene: TRBD2
CDR3 protein: CSVDGLAANQETQYF
CDR3 DNA: TGCAGCGTTGATGGGCTAGCGGCCAATCAAGAGACCCAGTACTTC